The rows below give T cell receptor beta chains drawn from one sample of a study of beta chain features in type 1 diabetes. Clones were read by immunoSEQ multiplex PCR, and TCRdb kept only the in-frame ones, dropping some. Altogether 900,000 or so clones are present, roughly a sixth being singletons, with the ten largest covering 0.02% to 0.025%. The sample comprised naive CD4+ T cells from blood. Source of these receptors: a young woman in good health. The CDR3 runs from the conserved cysteine through the conserved F or W. D genes are given only for firm matches. Where a row states a size, it is once, few, many or the class of an expanded clone; other rows omit it.

>TRBV5-4|few|TRBD2|TRBJ2-1
TGTGCCAGCAGTTTGACTAGCGGGAGGGACAATGAGCAGTTCTTC
CASSLTSGRDNEQFF
>TRBV29-1|NA|TRBD1|TRBJ2-1
TGCAGCGTTGAAGCCCTGGGACAGGGGGATGGGGGTGAGCAGTTCTTC
CSVEALGQGDGGEQFF
>TRBV5-4|NA|NA|TRBJ2-2
TGTGCCAGCAGTAGGGAGTTTCCCGGGGAGCTGTTTTTT
CASSREFPGELFF
>TRBV14|NA|NA|TRBJ2-1
TGTGCCAGCAGCTCTCCGAGGGGAATCAGCTCCTACAATGAGCAGTTCTTC
CASSSPRGISSYNEQFF
>TRBV29-1|few|NA|TRBJ1-5
TGCAGCGTTGTGTCAGAGTTAAATCAGCCCCAGCATTTT
CSVVSELNQPQHF
>TRBV7-2|few|NA|TRBJ2-3
TGTGCCAGCAGCTTTGAACACAATACGCAGTATTTT
CASSFEHNTQYF
>TRBV15|NA|TRBD1|TRBJ1-5
TGTGCCACCAGCAGGGCCCCCGGGACAGGGAATAGCAATCAGCCCCAGCATTTT
CATSRAPGTGNSNQPQHF
>TRBV19|NA|NA|TRBJ1-2
TGTGCCAGTAGTCCCCCGGGGGCTAGGGGCTACACCTTC
CASSPPGARGYTF
>TRBV5-4|few|NA|TRBJ2-3
TGTGCCAGCAGCTTAACAGGAGGCCCCACAGATACGCAGTATTTT
CASSLTGGPTDTQYF
>TRBV15|NA|TRBD1|TRBJ2-7
TGTGCCACCAGCAGAGACGGGACAGGACACTACGAGCAGTACTTC
CATSRDGTGHYEQYF
>TRBV7-2|few|NA|TRBJ2-1
TGTGCCAGCAGCCGTTCGGGGACAACCTACAATGAGCAGTTCTTC
CASSRSGTTYNEQFF
>TRBV6-5|NA|NA|TRBJ2-2
TGTGCCAGCAGTTACGACGGTAACACCGGGGAGCTGTTTTTT
CASSYDGNTGELFF
>TRBV11-1|NA|TRBD1|TRBJ1-2
TGTGCCAGCAGCCGGGGGACAGGGGACTATGGCTACACCTTC
CASSRGTGDYGYTF
>TRBV9|few|TRBD2|TRBJ2-5
TGTGCCAGCAGCGTCGGCAAGACTAGCGCCCTCGAGACCCAGTACTTC
CASSVGKTSALETQYF
>TRBV6-5|NA|NA|TRBJ2-7
TGTGCCAGCAGTTACTCGATAGGAGGGGGGTTTCGCGAGCAGTACTTC
CASSYSIGGGFREQYF
>TRBV6-6|few|NA|TRBJ2-7
TGTGCCAGCAGTCCCCAAGGGACGTTGACCTACGAGCAGTACTTC
CASSPQGTLTYEQYF
>TRBV28|few|TRBD2|TRBJ2-7
TGTGCCAGCAGTTCCCCGACTAGCGGGAACTACGAGCAGTACTTC
CASSSPTSGNYEQYF
>TRBV4-3|NA|TRBD2|TRBJ2-1
TGCGCCAGCAGCCAAGATCCGGGGACTAGGGAGCAGTTCTTC
CASSQDPGTREQFF
>TRBV18|few|NA|TRBJ1-5
TGTGCCAGCTCATCCCGGTCCTTGGTCGACAGATTTAGCAATCAGCCCCAGCATTTT
CASSSRSLVDRFSNQPQHF
>TRBV11-2|few|TRBD2|TRBJ2-1
TGTGCCAGCAGCATGACTAGCGGGAGTACAAATGAGCAGTTCTTC
CASSMTSGSTNEQFF
>TRBV7-8|NA|TRBD2|TRBJ2-3
TGTGCCAGCAGCTTAGAGACCAAAGCGGGGGGGACAGATACGCAGTATTTT
CASSLETKAGGTDTQYF
>TRBV7-6|NA|TRBD2|TRBJ2-7
TGTGCCAGCAGCCAAGTCCCAGCGGGAGGGCTGGTCGCCTACGAGCAGTACTTC
CASSQVPAGGLVAYEQYF
>TRBV6-5|NA|NA|TRBJ2-7
TGTGCCGGCGGACTTGGGTGGTGTCCCTACGAGCAGTACTTC
CAGGLGWCPYEQYF
>TRBV2|NA|TRBD2|TRBJ2-1
TGTGCCAGCAGTGATTATCGACTAGTAGCCAGCGGGGCCTACAATGAGCAGTTCTTC
CASSDYRLVASGAYNEQFF
>TRBV10-3|few|TRBD1|TRBJ1-2
TGTGCCATCAGTGGCCGGGACAGTGATGGCTACACCTTC
CAISGRDSDGYTF
>TRBV7-9|few|NA|TRBJ1-5
TGTGCCAGCAGCTTAGAAGGTCAGCCCCAGCATTTT
CASSLEGQPQHF
>TRBV7-9|few|TRBD1|TRBJ2-1
TGTGCCAGCAGCACAGGGACAGGGGGGCATGAGCAGTTCTTC
CASSTGTGGHEQFF